This T cell receptor beta chain was identified during a study of cytomegalovirus exposure and HLA in healthy donors. Study-wide results and caveats: The classifier was said to identify cytomegalovirus status with high specificity and sensitivity.

PCR involved 60 Vbeta and 13 Jbeta primers. The repertoire was sequenced with immunoSEQ multiplex PCR; TCRdb's copy has only in-frame clones and lacks some. The repertoire holds 95,000 to 130,000 clones, with around two thirds as singletons. Germline V gene lookup returns CDR1 MNHNY and CDR2 SVGAGI (reference sequence). The CDR3 extends over 16 amino acids. V dropped 0 bases and J dropped 2 bases, with 10 bases sitting between them. Of note for this clone: Its target is not known.

The TCR sequence derives from a middle-aged woman in good health and CMV-seropositive. Input material: PBMCs. The V gene is TRBV6-6, the J gene TRBJ2-2; D not certain. CDR3 nucleotides: TGTGCCAGCAGTTACTCGTGGCGGAGAAACACCGGGGAGCTGTTTTTT. This sequence encodes CASSYSWRRNTGELFF.